One T cell receptor beta chain is described in this entry. In germline, CDR1 is LNHDA, CDR2 SQIVND (reference sequence). The CDR3 runs 16 residues. Trimming at V came to 1 base and at J to 2 bases, leaving 5 bases not matched to a gene. The data were taken from a study of blood T cell repertoires in COVID-19. As for the study in general: Sources were T cells, B-cell-depleted T cells, or PBMCs; the material itself was cDNA or gDNA.

Methods used by the authors: From reference gene primer amplification, estimates of nucleated cell counts were derived. Using immunoSEQ multiplex PCR, the repertoire was profiled, and TCRdb retains in-frame clones only, with some absent. From that table come the V and J calls and clone size; the DNA was used to work out D and trimming. The sample consists of fewer than 150,000 clones, roughly 80% of them appearing once. The specimen was peripheral blood. J is TRBJ1-5 and V is TRBV19; TRBD1 matches at 7 bases. The receptor was derived from a man in his 70s with acute or convalescent COVID-19. CDR3 sequence (DNA): TGTGCCAGTAGTATAGTAGGGGGCACTGGCAATCAGCCCCAGCATTTT. This translates into CASSIVGGTGNQPQHF.